Here is one T cell receptor beta chain with its context. This sample stems from a study of spatial heterogeneity in lung cancer. Study context: The average count in raw reads for each unique TCR and UMI combination exceeded eight appearances.

Time point reported: sample taken at primary tumor resection. No cell sorting; template was whole RNA from tumor, lung tissue or PBMC. On each TCR cDNA molecule, a unique molecular identifier was present. TCRdb reprocessed the 5' RACE reads via MiXCR and lists one record per CDR3 protein. This repertoire shows roughly 40,000 distinct CDR3 sequences, around 6.8% found once; its top ten account for around 42%. The starting material was PBMCs, obtained at surgery. This TCR was recovered from a female donor with early-stage non-small cell lung cancer.

The CDR3 spells CASSPVGGYLNYGYTF. CDR3 coding DNA: TGTGCCAGCTCACCAGTGGGGGGCTATCTCAACTATGGCTACACCTTC. The chain couples TRBV18 to TRBJ1-2; TRBD1 is a possible D gene (6 bases). The germline V and J ends were trimmed by 2 bases and 2 bases, with 15 bases remaining between them. Germline CDR1 is KGHSH and CDR2 is LQKENI. The CDR3 is 16 residues long.